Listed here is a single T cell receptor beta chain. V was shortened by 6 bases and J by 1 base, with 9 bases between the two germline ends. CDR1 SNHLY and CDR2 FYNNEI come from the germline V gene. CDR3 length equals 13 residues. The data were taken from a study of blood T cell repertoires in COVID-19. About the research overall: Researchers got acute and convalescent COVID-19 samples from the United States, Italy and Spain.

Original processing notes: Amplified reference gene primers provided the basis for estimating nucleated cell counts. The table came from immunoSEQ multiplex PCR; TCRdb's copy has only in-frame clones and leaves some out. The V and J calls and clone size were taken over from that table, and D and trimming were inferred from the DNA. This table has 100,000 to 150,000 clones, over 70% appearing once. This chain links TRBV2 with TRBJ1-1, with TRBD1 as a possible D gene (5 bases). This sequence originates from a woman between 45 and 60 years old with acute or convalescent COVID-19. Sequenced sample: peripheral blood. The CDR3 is CASRRDWNTEAFF. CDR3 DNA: TGTGCCAGCAGGAGGGACTGGAACACTGAAGCTTTCTTT.